This T cell receptor beta chain emerged from a study of T cell responses to AZD1222 COVID-19 vaccine. Overall study results and limits: Possibly, clonal diversity was underestimated; donors were largely white British and included more females. Two doses of AZD1222 preceded a rise in Spike-specific TCR breadth and depth. The reported proportion of spike-specific TCRs targeting unmutated variant regions was nearly half.

In regard to this clone: Its target is not known.

This CDR3 is built from 12 residues. CDR1 SGHTA and CDR2 FQGTGA come from the germline V gene. Trimming left V 5 bases short and J 3 bases short, with 5 bases between. The protocol was immunoSEQ multiplex PCR, while the TCRdb copy is restricted to in-frame clones and leaves out a portion. The sample lists under 95,000 clones, around 88% occurring once. Second-dose intervals near 4 or 12 weeks were combined. The receptor comes from an adult who received the AZD1222 COVID-19 vaccine. This sample comprised peripheral blood, obtained 28 days after the second AZD1222 dose. The V gene is TRBV7-3, the J gene TRBJ2-1; D uncertain. In DNA form, the CDR3 reads TGTGCCAGCAGCCAGAACTACAATGAGCAGTTCTTC. It yields the protein CASSQNYNEQFF.